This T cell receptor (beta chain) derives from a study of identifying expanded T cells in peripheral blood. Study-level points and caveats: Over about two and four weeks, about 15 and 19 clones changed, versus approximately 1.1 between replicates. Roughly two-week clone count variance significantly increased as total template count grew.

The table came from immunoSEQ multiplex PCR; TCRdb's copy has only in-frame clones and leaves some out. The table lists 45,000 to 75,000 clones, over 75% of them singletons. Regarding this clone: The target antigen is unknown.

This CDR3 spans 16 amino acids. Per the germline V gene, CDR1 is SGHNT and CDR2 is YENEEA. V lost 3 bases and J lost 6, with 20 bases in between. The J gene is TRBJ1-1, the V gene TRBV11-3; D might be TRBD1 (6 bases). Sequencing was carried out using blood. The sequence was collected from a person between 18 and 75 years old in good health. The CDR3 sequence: CASSLGHGGSRSEAFF. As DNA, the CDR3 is TGTGCCAGCAGCTTGGGTCACGGGGGCAGTAGGTCTGAAGCTTTCTTT.